A selection of T cell receptor beta chains follows, all from one sample in a study of human T cells and chemical hapten exposure. TCRdb reprocessed the RACE reads via MiXCR and lists one record per CDR3 protein. The sample records 150,000 to 200,000 distinct CDR3 sequences, 20% to 25% being singletons. The specimen was whole blood, collected in connection with sensitization to the hapten diphenylcyclopropenone (DPC). Every receptor here comes from a woman between 50 and 59 years old with alopecia areata. Some clones in this sample may be carry-over from other donors' samples. Both conserved end residues are part of each CDR3. A D gene is named only where the DNA matches it firmly. Not all rows give a size; the values are once, few, many and, for expanded clones, a class.

size: NA
J: TRBJ1-5
D: NA
length: 14
V: TRBV20-1
DNA: TGCAGTGCTAGACGGACACTTAGCAATCAGCCCCAGCATTTT
CDR3: CSARRTLSNQPQHF

size: many
J: TRBJ2-5
D: TRBD2
length: 14
V: TRBV20-1
DNA: TGCAGTGCTCGACTAGCGTTTATACAAGAGACCCAGTACTTC
CDR3: CSARLAFIQETQYF

size: NA
J: TRBJ1-6
D: NA
length: 14
V: TRBV30
DNA: TGTGCCTGGAGTCCGCGGGTCGATAATTCACCCCTCCACTTT
CDR3: CAWSPRVDNSPLHF

size: NA
J: TRBJ1-1
D: NA
length: 14
V: TRBV27
DNA: TGTGCCAGCAGTTTTTGGGGGGAGAACACTGAAGCTTTCTTT
CDR3: CASSFWGENTEAFF

size: NA
J: TRBJ2-1
D: NA
length: 13
V: TRBV3-1
DNA: TGTGCCAGCAGCCAAGAAGGATCGAGGGGGCAGTTCTTC
CDR3: CASSQEGSRGQFF

size: NA
J: TRBJ2-3
D: TRBD2
length: 15
V: TRBV10-3
DNA: TGTGCCATCAGGGGGGGGACTGGATCCACAGATACGCAGTATTTT
CDR3: CAIRGGTGSTDTQYF

size: NA
J: TRBJ2-5
D: TRBD1
length: 21
V: TRBV9
DNA: TGTGCCAGCAGCGTAGCCGCTGGGACAGGGGGGCCCCCCCTGCCTCAAGAGACCCAGTACTTC
CDR3: CASSVAAGTGGPPLPQETQYF

size: NA
J: TRBJ2-1
D: NA
length: 15
V: TRBV15
DNA: TGTGCCACCAGCAGAGTGCAGGGGACTTACAATGAGCAGTTCTTC
CDR3: CATSRVQGTYNEQFF

size: few
J: TRBJ2-5
D: TRBD1
length: 15
V: TRBV25-1
DNA: TGTGCCAGCAGCGCCTGGACAGGGGCTCAAGAGACCCAGTACTTC
CDR3: CASSAWTGAQETQYF

size: once
J: TRBJ1-1
D: NA
length: 12
V: TRBV29-1
DNA: TGCAGCGTTTCGGAGGCGAACACTGAAGCTTTCTTT
CDR3: CSVSEANTEAFF

size: NA
J: TRBJ2-4
D: NA
length: 15
V: TRBV29-1
DNA: TGCAGCGTTGAGGGGGGGGGCTGGTCCAAAAACATTCAGTACTTC
CDR3: CSVEGGGWSKNIQYF

size: NA
J: TRBJ2-1
D: TRBD1
length: 15
V: TRBV7-8
DNA: TGTGCCAGCAGCTTAGCGCACAGGGGCGGGAATGAGCAGTTCTTC
CDR3: CASSLAHRGGNEQFF

size: NA
J: TRBJ2-7
D: TRBD2
length: 16
V: TRBV7-8
DNA: TGTGCCAGCAGGGAAATTGCCGGGACTAGCGGGCACGAGCAGTACTTC
CDR3: CASREIAGTSGHEQYF

size: NA
J: TRBJ2-1
D: TRBD2
length: 17
V: TRBV7-2
DNA: TGTGCCAGCAGCTTACAAATGGGTTCGGGGGGCTACAATGAGCAGTTCTTC
CDR3: CASSLQMGSGGYNEQFF

size: few
J: TRBJ2-1
D: TRBD2
length: 16
V: TRBV7-2
DNA: TGTGCCAGCAGCTCAGATGGCGGACTAGCGCCCCTCGAGCAGTTCTTC
CDR3: CASSSDGGLAPLEQFF

size: NA
J: TRBJ2-4
D: NA
length: 16
V: TRBV12-3/TRBV12-4
DNA: TGTGCCAGCAGTGACGGCCCGGTGGGGGCCAAAAACATTCAGTACTTC
CDR3: CASSDGPVGAKNIQYF

size: NA
J: TRBJ2-2
D: NA
length: 14
V: TRBV12-3/TRBV12-4
DNA: TGTGCCAGCAGTACCTCCAGGGAGAACGGGGAGCTGTTTTTT
CDR3: CASSTSRENGELFF

size: NA
J: TRBJ2-5
D: TRBD1
length: 15
V: TRBV5-1
DNA: TGCGCCAGCAGCTCCGGGACAGGGCCTTACGAGACCCAGTACTTC
CDR3: CASSSGTGPYETQYF

size: NA
J: TRBJ2-1
D: NA
length: 16
V: TRBV7-9
DNA: TGTGCCAGCAGCGGGGGGCGCGGGATGTCCTACAATGAGCAGTTCTTC
CDR3: CASSGGRGMSYNEQFF

size: NA
J: TRBJ1-1
D: TRBD1
length: 14
V: TRBV29-1
DNA: TGCAGCGTTGACACAGGGGAGGGGTTCACTGAAGCTTTCTTT
CDR3: CSVDTGEGFTEAFF

size: few
J: TRBJ2-3
D: NA
length: 14
V: TRBV24-1
DNA: TGTGCCACCAGTGACAGGGGAATGTCAGATACGCAGTATTTT
CDR3: CATSDRGMSDTQYF

size: NA
J: TRBJ1-2
D: NA
length: 13
V: TRBV3-1
DNA: TGTGCCAGCAGCCAAACCCGAGACTATGGCTACACCTTC
CDR3: CASSQTRDYGYTF

size: NA
J: TRBJ2-2
D: NA
length: 15
V: TRBV29-1
DNA: TGCAGCGTTGGGCAGAGACCAACGAACACCGGGGAGCTGTTTTTT
CDR3: CSVGQRPTNTGELFF

size: NA
J: TRBJ2-7
D: NA
length: 15
V: TRBV14
DNA: TGTGCCAGCAGCCAAGAAGGAGGGGGCCGGTACGAGCAGTACTTC
CDR3: CASSQEGGGRYEQYF

size: few
J: TRBJ1-2
D: TRBD1
length: 13
V: TRBV5-6
DNA: TGTGCCAGCAGCTACGGACAGGGGGCGAGGGGGACCTTC
CDR3: CASSYGQGARGTF

size: NA
J: TRBJ2-7
D: NA
length: 14
V: TRBV20-1
DNA: TGCAGTGCCACCAGTGCGTTGGGGGACTACGAGCAGTACTTC
CDR3: CSATSALGDYEQYF

size: few
J: TRBJ2-5
D: NA
length: 18
V: TRBV15
DNA: TGTGCCACCAGCAGAGGGGGGGACAAGGGGCTCCAGCAAGAGACCCAGTACTTC
CDR3: CATSRGGDKGLQQETQYF

size: few
J: TRBJ2-2
D: TRBD2
length: 16
V: TRBV6-5
DNA: TGTGCCAGCAGTTACTCCGGGACTAGGGTTTCCGGGGAGCTGTTTTTT
CDR3: CASSYSGTRVSGELFF

size: NA
J: TRBJ2-7
D: TRBD1
length: 14
V: TRBV7-9
DNA: TGTGCCAGCAGCTACCGACAGGGGACCTACGAGCAGTACTTC
CDR3: CASSYRQGTYEQYF

size: NA
J: TRBJ2-1
D: NA
length: 12
V: TRBV7-9
DNA: TGTGCCAGCAGCCGGACTTTATACGAGCAGTTCTTC
CDR3: CASSRTLYEQFF

size: few
J: TRBJ2-7
D: TRBD1
length: 16
V: TRBV7-8
DNA: TGTGCCAGCAGCCTCCACCGGGGACAGGGGGCCCACGAGCAGTACTTC
CDR3: CASSLHRGQGAHEQYF

size: few
J: TRBJ2-7
D: NA
length: 13
V: TRBV12-3/TRBV12-4
DNA: TGTGCCAGCAGTTTCGGCAGGGTGTACGAGCAGTACTTC
CDR3: CASSFGRVYEQYF

size: few
J: TRBJ1-2
D: NA
length: 13
V: TRBV2
DNA: TGTGCCAGCAGTGTTCAGGGCCTCTATGGCTACACCTTC
CDR3: CASSVQGLYGYTF

size: few
J: TRBJ2-3
D: NA
length: 16
V: TRBV18
DNA: TGTGCCAGCTCACCTACTAGTGGTTCTGCCACAGATACGCAGTATTTT
CDR3: CASSPTSGSATDTQYF

size: NA
J: TRBJ2-3
D: NA
length: 12
V: TRBV29-1
DNA: TGCAGCGCTGAACAGGGTGCAGATACGCAGTATTTT
CDR3: CSAEQGADTQYF

size: NA
J: TRBJ2-2
D: TRBD2
length: 16
V: TRBV7-2
DNA: TGTGCCAGCAGCCCTGGACTAGCGGGAGCGACCGGGGAGCTGTTTTTT
CDR3: CASSPGLAGATGELFF

size: many
J: TRBJ1-1
D: NA
length: 13
V: TRBV27
DNA: TGTGCCAGCAGTTTATCCAGGAACACTGAAGCTTTCTTT
CDR3: CASSLSRNTEAFF

size: few
J: TRBJ2-7
D: TRBD2
length: 14
V: TRBV20-1
DNA: TGCAGTGCTACCGGACTAGCGGGACTCCTCGAGCAGTACTTC
CDR3: CSATGLAGLLEQYF

size: NA
J: TRBJ1-1
D: NA
length: 13
V: TRBV29-1
DNA: TGCAGCGTTGAGGGCCAGGGGAACACTGAAGCTTTCTTT
CDR3: CSVEGQGNTEAFF

size: NA
J: TRBJ2-2
D: NA
length: 13
V: TRBV10-1
DNA: TGCGCCAGCCAAGGGGTGAACACCGGGGAGCTGTTTTTT
CDR3: CASQGVNTGELFF

size: few
J: TRBJ1-5
D: NA
length: 13
V: TRBV7-9
DNA: TGTGCCAGCAGTGGGGGTACAAGGCAGCCCCAGCATTTT
CDR3: CASSGGTRQPQHF

size: many
J: TRBJ2-1
D: TRBD2
length: 15
V: TRBV7-2
DNA: TGTGCCAGCAGCGGGGCTCGCGCGGGAGGGGGGGAGCAGTTCTTC
CDR3: CASSGARAGGGEQFF

size: few
J: TRBJ2-2
D: TRBD2
length: 15
V: TRBV12-3/TRBV12-4
DNA: TGTGCCAGCAGTCCCCTGGCGGGAGCCACCGGGGAGCTGTTTTTT
CDR3: CASSPLAGATGELFF

size: NA
J: TRBJ1-2
D: NA
length: 14
V: TRBV5-1
DNA: TGCGCCAGCAGCTTGTATGGGGGGCTCTATGGCTACACCTTC
CDR3: CASSLYGGLYGYTF

size: few
J: TRBJ2-5
D: NA
length: 13
V: TRBV7-3
DNA: TGTGCCAGCAGCTCAGGACGGTCCGGGACCCAGTACTTC
CDR3: CASSSGRSGTQYF

size: NA
J: TRBJ2-1
D: NA
length: 12
V: TRBV20-1
DNA: TGCAGTGCTAGAGATGGATACAATGAGCAGTTCTTC
CDR3: CSARDGYNEQFF

size: NA
J: TRBJ2-7
D: NA
length: 13
V: TRBV7-2
DNA: TGTGCCAGCAGCCGCGGATGGGCCTACGAGCAGTACTTC
CDR3: CASSRGWAYEQYF

size: few
J: TRBJ1-4
D: NA
length: 15
V: TRBV6-5
DNA: TGTGCCAGCAGCCCCCTCGTTGCAGTTAATGAAAAACTGTTTTTT
CDR3: CASSPLVAVNEKLFF

size: NA
J: TRBJ2-3
D: TRBD2
length: 17
V: TRBV20-1
DNA: TGCAGTGCTAGAGAGGGACTAGCGGGACCTAGCACAGATACGCAGTATTTT
CDR3: CSAREGLAGPSTDTQYF

size: few
J: TRBJ2-1
D: TRBD2
length: 16
V: TRBV20-1
DNA: TGCAGTGCTAGATCCATCGGGACTAGTATCTACAATGAGCAGTTCTTC
CDR3: CSARSIGTSIYNEQFF